The source of this T cell receptor beta chain is a study of siplizumab effects on memory and regulatory T cells. Study-wide points: Controls showed an average of about 27% Treg-derived mappable alloreactive CD4+ clones, while siplizumab showed 55% to 80%.

Points on this clone: Its antigen is as yet unknown.

Only in-frame clones appear in the TCRdb table, and some are missing; sequencing was by immunoSEQ multiplex PCR. The table has 100,000 to 120,000 clones, roughly 92% seen once. The material sequenced was CD4+ T cells sorted from blood. This TCR derives from a human donor in good health.

CDR3 nucleotides: TGTGCCATCAGTGAGAGGACTAGCACTACCGGGGAGCTGTTTTTT. This sequence encodes CAISERTSTTGELFF. The rearrangement joins TRBV10-3 to TRBJ2-2; TRBD2 agrees at 8 bases. The trim removed 2 bases at V and 5 bases at J, leaving 4 bases unmatched. This CDR3 comprises 15 residues. Looked up from germline, CDR1 is ENHRY and CDR2 is SYGVKD.